The rows below give T cell receptor beta chains drawn from one sample of a study of OX40 agonist ivuxolimab in advanced cancers. The repertoire was sequenced with immunoSEQ multiplex PCR; TCRdb's copy has only in-frame clones and lacks some. Of 90,000 to 100,000 clones listed, just under 85% are singletons. The material sequenced was CD4+ or CD8+ T cells sorted from blood, taken in a trial of the OX40 agonist ivuxolimab. The source is an adult with an advanced solid tumor such as melanoma, head and neck, liver or kidney cancer. Each CDR3 is given without its conserved first and last residue.

V gene: TRBV27; CDR3 protein: ASGGTDNYGYT
V gene: TRBV27; CDR3 protein: ASSPRWTGTSYEQY
V gene: TRBV7-2; CDR3 protein: ASSLDRRVGNTIY
V gene: TRBV7-3; CDR3 protein: ASSLAGGDQPQH
V gene: TRBV11-2; CDR3 protein: ASSPIAGGITGELF
V gene: TRBV29-1; CDR3 protein: SVERGNGYT
V gene: TRBV11-2; CDR3 protein: ASSLERRLAVNNEQF
V gene: TRBV5-1; CDR3 protein: ASSFRTGGFDEAF
V gene: TRBV27; CDR3 protein: ASKALGGQRKNTIY
V gene: TRBV29-1; CDR3 protein: SAMTSTDTQY
V gene: TRBV10-3; CDR3 protein: AIRGTAQNEKLF
V gene: TRBV30; CDR3 protein: AWSGTGLQPQH
V gene: TRBV4-2; CDR3 protein: ASAQSGDTTDTQY
V gene: TRBV15; CDR3 protein: ATSRDNPGGTYNEQF
V gene: TRBV6-5; CDR3 protein: ASRPDRGPNSPLH
V gene: TRBV5-1; CDR3 protein: ASSLRETGYEQY
V gene: TRBV18; CDR3 protein: ASSPQETQY
V gene: TRBV11-2; CDR3 protein: ASSHRTDPSEQY
V gene: TRBV2; CDR3 protein: ASSRRGSYNEQF
V gene: TRBV27; CDR3 protein: ASRGTGGGEKLF
V gene: TRBV7-9; CDR3 protein: ASSLVGTGIH
V gene: TRBV19; CDR3 protein: ASSTQASTDTQY
V gene: TRBV27; CDR3 protein: ASTGWGVRRGGNYGYT
V gene: TRBV7-9; CDR3 protein: ASSLTGSPLH
V gene: TRBV28; CDR3 protein: ASSTLTGNSNQPQH
V gene: TRBV11-3; CDR3 protein: ASSLDGRSNTEAF
V gene: TRBV6-5; CDR3 protein: ASRITGGHQPQH
V gene: TRBV2; CDR3 protein: ASRRQGNYEQY
V gene: TRBV19; CDR3 protein: ASSSFRLDHPLH
V gene: TRBV5-8; CDR3 protein: ASSPNGVDSYEQY
V gene: TRBV6-5; CDR3 protein: ASSSGSPLH
V gene: TRBV7-8; CDR3 protein: ASSPTIGGLTYNEQF
V gene: TRBV6-5; CDR3 protein: ASSYPNTIY
V gene: TRBV7-9; CDR3 protein: ASSFGQNYGYT
V gene: TRBV28; CDR3 protein: ASSPRRTGIYEQY
V gene: TRBV5-1; CDR3 protein: ASQTQPTSVYEQY
V gene: TRBV28; CDR3 protein: ASSGIRGHAYTDTQY
V gene: TRBV10-3; CDR3 protein: AISESGTGVQPQH
V gene: TRBV18; CDR3 protein: ASSDPGQATYEQY
V gene: TRBV19; CDR3 protein: ASRGLGLFTDTQY
V gene: TRBV4-3; CDR3 protein: ASSPSGTDGTEAF
V gene: TRBV28; CDR3 protein: ASSLNGGNTEAF
V gene: TRBV27; CDR3 protein: ASSPPPGLAGSHEQF
V gene: TRBV7-2; CDR3 protein: ASSLNLAEQY
V gene: TRBV7-2; CDR3 protein: ASSPDSGDEQF
V gene: TRBV7-2; CDR3 protein: ASSLRQGARGYT
V gene: TRBV27; CDR3 protein: ASRGGQGAGGAF
V gene: TRBV5-4; CDR3 protein: ASSFGQDWGYT
V gene: TRBV11-3; CDR3 protein: ASSIQGVRDEQF
V gene: TRBV30; CDR3 protein: AWSAPATTGELF
V gene: TRBV30; CDR3 protein: AWRPTGGTGYT
V gene: TRBV11-3; CDR3 protein: ASSLGWASGIANYNEQF
V gene: TRBV11-2; CDR3 protein: ASSLGVIGYGYT
V gene: TRBV7-7; CDR3 protein: ASSSLKGQWPRNEQF